This T cell receptor (beta chain) appears in the sequencing data of a study of shared clonotypes between healthy human individuals. V lost 4 bases and J lost 2; bases outside the gene matches: 10. CDR1 SGHTA and CDR2 FQGNSA come from the germline V gene. The CDR3 extends over 16 amino acids. Every contributor of samples was a Caucasian grown-up residing in Nashville, Tennessee. The assay was immunoSEQ multiplex PCR, and TCRdb's table has in-frame clones only and misses some. The sample includes about 1 million clones, more than 75% of them seen just once. The receptor comes from a man between 18 and 29 years old in good health. Some clones in this sample may be carry-over from other donors' samples. The source material was memory CD4+ T cells from PBMCs. Subset indicated: CD45RA-negative fraction. The J gene is TRBJ2-5, the V gene TRBV7-2; 7 bases align to TRBD2. CDR3 in DNA: TGTGCCAGCAGCTCCTACTTGACTAGCAGGCAAGAGACCCAGTACTTC. Protein: CASSSYLTSRQETQYF. The full variable domain, its missing parts supplied by reference TRBV7-2 and TRBJ2-5, is GAGVSQSPSNKVTEKGKDVELRCDPISGHTALYWYRQSLGQGLEFLIYFQGNSAPDKSGLPSDRFSAERTGGSVSTLTIQRTQQEDSAVYLCASSSYLTSRQETQYFGPGTRLLVL.